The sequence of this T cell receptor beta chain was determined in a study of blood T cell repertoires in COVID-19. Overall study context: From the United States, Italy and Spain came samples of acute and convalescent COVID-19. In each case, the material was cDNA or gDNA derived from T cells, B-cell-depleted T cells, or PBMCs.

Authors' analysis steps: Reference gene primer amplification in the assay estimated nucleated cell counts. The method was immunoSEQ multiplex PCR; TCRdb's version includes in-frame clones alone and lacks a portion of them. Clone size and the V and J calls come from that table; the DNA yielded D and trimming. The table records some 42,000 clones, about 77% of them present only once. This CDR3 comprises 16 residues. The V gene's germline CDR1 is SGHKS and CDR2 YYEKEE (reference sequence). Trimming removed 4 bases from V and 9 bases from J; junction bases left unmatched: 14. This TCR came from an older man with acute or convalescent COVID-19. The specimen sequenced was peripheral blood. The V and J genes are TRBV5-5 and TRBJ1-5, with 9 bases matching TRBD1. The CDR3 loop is CASSPTGTTGGMPQHF. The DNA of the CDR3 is TGTGCCAGCAGCCCAACCGGCACGACAGGGGGAATGCCCCAGCATTTT.